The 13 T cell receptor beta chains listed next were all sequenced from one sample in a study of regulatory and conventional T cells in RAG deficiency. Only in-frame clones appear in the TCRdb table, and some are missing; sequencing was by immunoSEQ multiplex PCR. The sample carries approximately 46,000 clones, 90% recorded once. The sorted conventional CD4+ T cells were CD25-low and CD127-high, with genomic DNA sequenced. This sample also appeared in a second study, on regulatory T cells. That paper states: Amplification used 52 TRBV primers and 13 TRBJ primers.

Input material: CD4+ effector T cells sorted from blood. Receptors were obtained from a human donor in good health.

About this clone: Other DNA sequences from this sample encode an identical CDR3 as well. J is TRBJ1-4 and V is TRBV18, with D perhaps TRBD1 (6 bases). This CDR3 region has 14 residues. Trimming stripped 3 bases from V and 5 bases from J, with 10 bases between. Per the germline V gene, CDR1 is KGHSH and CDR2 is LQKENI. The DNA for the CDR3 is TGTGCCAGCTCACCGGACAGATTAAATGAAAAACTGTTTTTT. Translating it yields CASSPDRLNEKLFF.

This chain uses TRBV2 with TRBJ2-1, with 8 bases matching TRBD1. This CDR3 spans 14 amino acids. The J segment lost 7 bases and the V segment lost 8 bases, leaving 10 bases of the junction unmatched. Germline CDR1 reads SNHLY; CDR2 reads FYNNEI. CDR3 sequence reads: CASGRTGTGNEQFF. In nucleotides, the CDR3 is TGTGCCAGCGGACGGACAGGGACGGGGAATGAGCAGTTCTTC.

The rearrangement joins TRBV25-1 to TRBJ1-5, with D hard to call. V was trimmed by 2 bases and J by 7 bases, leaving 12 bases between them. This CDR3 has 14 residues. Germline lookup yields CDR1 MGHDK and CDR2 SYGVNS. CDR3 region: CASSENLAGQPQHF. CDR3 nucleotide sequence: TGTGCCAGCAGTGAAAATTTAGCAGGCCAGCCCCAGCATTTT.

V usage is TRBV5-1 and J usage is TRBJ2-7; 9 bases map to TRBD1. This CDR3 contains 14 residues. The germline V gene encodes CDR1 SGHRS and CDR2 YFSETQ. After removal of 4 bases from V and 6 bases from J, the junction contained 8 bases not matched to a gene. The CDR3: CASSEGQGILEQYF. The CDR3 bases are TGCGCCAGCAGCGAGGGACAGGGAATACTCGAGCAGTACTTC.

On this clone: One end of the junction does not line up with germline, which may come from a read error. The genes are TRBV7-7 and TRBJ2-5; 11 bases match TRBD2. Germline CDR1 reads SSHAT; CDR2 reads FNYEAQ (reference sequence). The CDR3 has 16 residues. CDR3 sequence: CASSPLAGGLQETQYF. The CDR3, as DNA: TGTGCTAGCAGCCCCCTAGCGGGGGGCCTCCAAGAGACCCAGTACTTC.

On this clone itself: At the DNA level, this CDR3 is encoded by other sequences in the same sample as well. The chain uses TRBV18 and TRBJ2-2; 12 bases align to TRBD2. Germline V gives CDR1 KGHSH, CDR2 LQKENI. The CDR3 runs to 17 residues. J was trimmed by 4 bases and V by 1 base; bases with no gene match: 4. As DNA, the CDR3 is TGTGCCAGCTCACCACGACTAGCGGGAGAGGGCACCGGGGAGCTGTTTTTT. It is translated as CASSPRLAGEGTGELFF.

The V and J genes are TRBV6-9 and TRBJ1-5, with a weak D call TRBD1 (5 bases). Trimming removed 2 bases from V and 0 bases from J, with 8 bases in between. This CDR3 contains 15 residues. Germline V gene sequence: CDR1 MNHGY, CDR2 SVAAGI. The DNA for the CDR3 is TGTGCCAGCAGTTATCCAGGGAGTAGCAATCAGCCCCAGCATTTT. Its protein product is CASSYPGSSNQPQHF.

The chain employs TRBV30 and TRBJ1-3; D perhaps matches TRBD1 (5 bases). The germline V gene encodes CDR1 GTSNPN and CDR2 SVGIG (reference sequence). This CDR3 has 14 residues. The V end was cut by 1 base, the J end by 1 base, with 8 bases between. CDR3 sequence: CAWSAGGSGNTIYF. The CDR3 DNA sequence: TGTGCCTGGAGTGCCGGGGGGTCTGGAAACACCATATATTTT.

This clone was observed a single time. The CDR3 reads CASSLKGRKETQYF. The CDR3 DNA sequence: TGTGCCAGCAGCCTCAAGGGGCGTAAAGAGACCCAGTACTTC. The rearrangement joins TRBV5-8 to TRBJ2-5, with D possibly TRBD1 on 5 matching bases. This CDR3 has 14 residues. Trimming left V 4 bases short and J 3 bases short, with 13 bases between. Germline-derived CDR1 and CDR2 are SGHTS and YDEGEE.

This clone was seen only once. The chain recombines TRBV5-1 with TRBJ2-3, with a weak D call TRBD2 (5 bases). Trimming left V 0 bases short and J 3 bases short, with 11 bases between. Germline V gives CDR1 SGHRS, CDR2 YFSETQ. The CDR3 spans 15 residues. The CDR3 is CASSLGSPGTDTQYF. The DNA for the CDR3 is TGCGCCAGCAGCTTGGGCAGCCCGGGGACAGATACGCAGTATTTT.

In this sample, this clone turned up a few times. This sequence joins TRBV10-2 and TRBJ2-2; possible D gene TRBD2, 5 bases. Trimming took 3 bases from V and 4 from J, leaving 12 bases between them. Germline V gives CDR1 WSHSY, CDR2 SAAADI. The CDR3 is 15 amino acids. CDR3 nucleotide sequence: TGCGCCAGCAGTGACGAGGGTCTCCCCACCGGGGAGCTGTTTTTT. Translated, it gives CASSDEGLPTGELFF.

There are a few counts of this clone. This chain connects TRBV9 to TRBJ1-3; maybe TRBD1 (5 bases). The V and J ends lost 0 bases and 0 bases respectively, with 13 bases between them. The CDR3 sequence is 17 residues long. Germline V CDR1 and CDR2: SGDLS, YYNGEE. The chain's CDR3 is CASSVGGHSYSGNTIYF. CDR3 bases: TGTGCCAGCAGCGTAGGGGGCCACTCCTACTCTGGAAACACCATATATTTT.

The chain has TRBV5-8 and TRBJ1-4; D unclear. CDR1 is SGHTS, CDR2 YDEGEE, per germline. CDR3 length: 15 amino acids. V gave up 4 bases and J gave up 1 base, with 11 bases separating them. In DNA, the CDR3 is TGTGCCAGCAGCCCCATCAGCAGAACTAATGAAAAACTGTTTTTT. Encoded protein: CASSPISRTNEKLFF.